This T cell receptor (beta chain) was sequenced in a study of blood T cell repertoires in COVID-19. Across the whole study: PBMCs, B-cell-depleted T cells, or T cells provided the cDNA or gDNA that made up the material.

Across about two dozen US areas, participants ranged in age from 18 to 89 years. Assignments of participants to cohorts depended upon their own reported clinical history. What the recovered Cohort 3 donors had was two negative PCRs, clearance, or symptom resolution. Profiling relied on immunoSEQ multiplex PCR, and the TCRdb table lists in-frame clones only, not all of them. Of roughly 290,000 clones detected, around nine tenths appear once; the ten largest clones hold 6% to 7%. Germline-derived CDR1 and CDR2 are SEHNR and FQNEAQ (reference sequence). V dropped 5 bases and J dropped 5; count of bases not matched to a gene: 9. The CDR3 is 15 residues long.

The sequenced sample consisted of PBMCs or T cells enriched from blood (not recorded which). This clonotype was sampled from a woman in her thirties or forties who had recovered from COVID-19. The V call is TRBV7-9, the J call TRBJ2-7; 10 nucleotides align to TRBD1. The CDR3, as DNA: TGTGCCAGCAGCCCCGGGACAGGGGTTCCCCACGAGCAGTACTTC. Encoded protein: CASSPGTGVPHEQYF.